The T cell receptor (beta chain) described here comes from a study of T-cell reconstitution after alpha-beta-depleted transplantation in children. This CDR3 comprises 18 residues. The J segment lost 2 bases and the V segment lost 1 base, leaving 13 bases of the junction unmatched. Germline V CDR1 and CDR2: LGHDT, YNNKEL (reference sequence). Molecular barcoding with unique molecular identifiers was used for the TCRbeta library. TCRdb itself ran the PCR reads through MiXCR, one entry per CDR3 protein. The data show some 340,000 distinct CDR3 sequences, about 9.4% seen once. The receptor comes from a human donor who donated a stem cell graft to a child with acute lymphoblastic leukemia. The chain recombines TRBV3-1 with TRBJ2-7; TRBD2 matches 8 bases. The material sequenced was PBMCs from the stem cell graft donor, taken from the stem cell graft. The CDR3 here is CASSQVWVGAGDPYEQYF. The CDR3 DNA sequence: TGTGCCAGCAGCCAAGTCTGGGTAGGAGCGGGAGACCCCTACGAGCAGTACTTC.